The clone carrying this TCR beta chain was seen a handful of times. This sample is drawn from a study of blood T cell repertoires in COVID-19. Data came from immunoSEQ multiplex PCR; TCRdb stores just in-frame clones and leaves some out. The sample lists about 180,000 clones, roughly 82% occurring once. V shed 3 bases, J shed 4 bases, and the junction held 7 bases outside the gene matches. The CDR3 runs 15 residues. Germline V gives CDR1 SGHDT, CDR2 YYEEEE. The V and J genes are TRBV5-6 and TRBJ1-3; 7 bases align to TRBD1. The TCR was taken from a woman in her 70s with acute or convalescent COVID-19. Sequenced input: peripheral blood. This CDR3 is CASSSTDRAGNTIYF. CDR3 in DNA: TGTGCCAGCAGCTCAACCGACAGGGCCGGAAACACCATATATTTT.